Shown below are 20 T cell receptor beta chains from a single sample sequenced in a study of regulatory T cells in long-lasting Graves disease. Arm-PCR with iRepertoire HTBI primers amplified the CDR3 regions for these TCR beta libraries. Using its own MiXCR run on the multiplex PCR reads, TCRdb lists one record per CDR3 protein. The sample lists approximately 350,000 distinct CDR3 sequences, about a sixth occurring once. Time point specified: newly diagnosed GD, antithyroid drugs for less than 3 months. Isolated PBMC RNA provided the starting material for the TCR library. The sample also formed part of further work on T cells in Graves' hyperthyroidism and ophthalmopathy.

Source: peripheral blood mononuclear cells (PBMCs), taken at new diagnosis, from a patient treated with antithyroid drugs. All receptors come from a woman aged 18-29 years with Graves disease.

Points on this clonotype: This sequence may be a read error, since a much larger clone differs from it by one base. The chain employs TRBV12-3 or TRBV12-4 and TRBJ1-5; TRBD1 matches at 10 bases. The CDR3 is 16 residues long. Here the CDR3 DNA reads TGTGCCAGCAGTTTGGGGGACAGGGGTTGGAATCAGCCCCGGCATTTT. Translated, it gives CASSLGDRGWNQPRHF.

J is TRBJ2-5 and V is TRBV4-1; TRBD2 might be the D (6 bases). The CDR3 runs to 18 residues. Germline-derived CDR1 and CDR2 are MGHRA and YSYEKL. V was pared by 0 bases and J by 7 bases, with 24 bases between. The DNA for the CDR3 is TGCGCCAGCAGCCAAGACCAGTTAGCGAAGGGGAGGAGGTGGACCCAGTACTTC. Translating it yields CASSQDQLAKGRRWTQYF.

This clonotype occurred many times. As DNA, the CDR3 is TGTGCCAGCAGCCAAGATAGAACCAACCAAGAGACCCAGTACTTC. It encodes CASSQDRTNQETQYF. V gene TRBV3-1 combines with J gene TRBJ2-5; D call uncertain. Trimming cost V 0 bases and J 0 bases, with 8 bases left between them. The CDR3 runs 15 residues. From germline, CDR1 is LGHDT and CDR2 YNNKEL (reference sequence).

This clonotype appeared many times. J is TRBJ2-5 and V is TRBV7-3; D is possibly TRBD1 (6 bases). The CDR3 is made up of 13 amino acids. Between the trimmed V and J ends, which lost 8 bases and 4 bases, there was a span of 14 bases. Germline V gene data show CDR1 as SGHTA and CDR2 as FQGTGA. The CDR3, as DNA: TGTGCCAGCGGGCAGGGGCCGGGAGAGACCCAGTACTTC. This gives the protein CASGQGPGETQYF.

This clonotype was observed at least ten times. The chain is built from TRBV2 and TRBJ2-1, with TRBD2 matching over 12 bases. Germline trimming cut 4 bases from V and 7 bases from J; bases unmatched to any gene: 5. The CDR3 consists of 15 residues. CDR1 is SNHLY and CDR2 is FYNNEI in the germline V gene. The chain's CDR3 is CASSGLAGVSNEQFF. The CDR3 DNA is TGTGCCAGCAGTGGACTAGCGGGAGTATCAAATGAGCAGTTCTTC. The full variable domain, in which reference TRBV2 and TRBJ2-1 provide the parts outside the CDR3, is EPEVTQTPSHQVTQMGQEVILRCVPISNHLYFYWYRQILGQKVEFLVSFYNNEISEKSEIFDDQFSVERPDGSNFTLKIRSTKLEDSAMYFCASSGLAGVSNEQFFGPGTRLTVL.

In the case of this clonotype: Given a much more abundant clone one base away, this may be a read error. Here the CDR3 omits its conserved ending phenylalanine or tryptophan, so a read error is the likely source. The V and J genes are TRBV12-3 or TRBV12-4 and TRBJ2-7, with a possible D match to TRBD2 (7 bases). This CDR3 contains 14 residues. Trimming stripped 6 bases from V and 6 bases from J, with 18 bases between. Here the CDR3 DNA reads TGTGCCAGCAGGACTTTGGGGGGCGGGGGCGAGCAGTACCTC. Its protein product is CASRTLGGGGEQYL.

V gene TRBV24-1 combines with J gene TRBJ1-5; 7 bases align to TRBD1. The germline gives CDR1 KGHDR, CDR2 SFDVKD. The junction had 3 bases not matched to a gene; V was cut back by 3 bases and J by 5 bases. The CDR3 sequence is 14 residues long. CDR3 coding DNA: TGTGCCACCAGTGATCCAGGGGGGCATCAGCCCCAGCATTTT. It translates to CATSDPGGHQPQHF.

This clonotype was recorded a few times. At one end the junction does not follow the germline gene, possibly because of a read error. The CDR3 region is CASSDRGRANF. As DNA, the CDR3 is TGTGCCAGCAGCGACAGGGGAAGGGCGAACTTC. The V and J genes are TRBV6-1 and TRBJ2-4; 8 positions agree with TRBD1. Germline lookup yields CDR1 MNHNS and CDR2 SASEGT. The CDR3 is made up of 11 amino acids.

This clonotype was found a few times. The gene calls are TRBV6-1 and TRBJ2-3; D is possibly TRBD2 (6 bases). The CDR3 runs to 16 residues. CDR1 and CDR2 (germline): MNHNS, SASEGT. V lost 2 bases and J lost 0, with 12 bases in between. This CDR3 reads CASSELSGGSTDTQYF. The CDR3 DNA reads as TGTGCCAGCAGTGAATTGTCCGGGGGAAGCACAGATACGCAGTATTTT.

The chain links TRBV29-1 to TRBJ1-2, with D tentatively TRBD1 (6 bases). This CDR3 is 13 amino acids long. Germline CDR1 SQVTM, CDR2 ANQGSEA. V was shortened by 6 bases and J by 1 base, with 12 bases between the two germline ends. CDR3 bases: TGCAGCGTGTACAGGGACCTTAACTATGGCTACACCTTC. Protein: CSVYRDLNYGYTF.

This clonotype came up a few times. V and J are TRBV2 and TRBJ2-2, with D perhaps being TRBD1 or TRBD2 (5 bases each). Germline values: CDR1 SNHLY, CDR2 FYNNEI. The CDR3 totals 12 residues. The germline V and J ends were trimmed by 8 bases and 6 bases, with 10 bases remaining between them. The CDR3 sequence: CASYGTAGELFF. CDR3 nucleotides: TGTGCCAGCTACGGGACCGCCGGGGAGCTGTTTTTT.

In DNA, the CDR3 is TGTGCCAGCAGCCAAGGTCAAGGGATGCCCATATATTTT. Translating it yields CASSQGQGMPIYF. The chain employs TRBV3-1 and TRBJ1-3; D gene ambiguous. V was clipped by 1 base and J by 11 bases, with 12 bases between them. The CDR3 spans 13 residues. Per the germline V gene, CDR1 is LGHDT and CDR2 is YNNKEL (reference sequence).

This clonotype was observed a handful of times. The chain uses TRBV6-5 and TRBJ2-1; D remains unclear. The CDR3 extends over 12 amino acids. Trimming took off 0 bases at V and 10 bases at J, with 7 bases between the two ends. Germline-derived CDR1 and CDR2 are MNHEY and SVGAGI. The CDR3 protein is CASSYSLGEQFF. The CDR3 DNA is TGTGCCAGCAGTTACTCCTTGGGGGAGCAGTTCTTC.

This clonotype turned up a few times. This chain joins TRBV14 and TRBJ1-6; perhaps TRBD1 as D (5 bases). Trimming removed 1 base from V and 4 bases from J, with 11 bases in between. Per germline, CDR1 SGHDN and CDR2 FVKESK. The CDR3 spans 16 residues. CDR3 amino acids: CASSQAQGRYNSPLHF. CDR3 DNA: TGTGCCAGCAGCCAAGCGCAGGGACGGTATAATTCACCCCTCCACTTT.

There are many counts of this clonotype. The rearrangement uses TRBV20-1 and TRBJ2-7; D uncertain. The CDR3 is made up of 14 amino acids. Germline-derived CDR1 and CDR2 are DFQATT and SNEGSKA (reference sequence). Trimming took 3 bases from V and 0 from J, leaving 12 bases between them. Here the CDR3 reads CSASFTASSYEQYF. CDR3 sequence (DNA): TGCAGTGCTAGTTTCACGGCGAGCTCCTACGAGCAGTACTTC.

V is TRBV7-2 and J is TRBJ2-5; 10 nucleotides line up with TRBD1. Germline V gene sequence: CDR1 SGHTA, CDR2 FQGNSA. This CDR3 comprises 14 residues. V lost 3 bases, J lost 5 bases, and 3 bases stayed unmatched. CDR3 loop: CASSLTGGLETQYF. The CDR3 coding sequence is TGTGCCAGCAGCTTGACAGGGGGCTTGGAGACCCAGTACTTC. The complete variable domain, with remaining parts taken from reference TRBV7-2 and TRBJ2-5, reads GAGVSQSPSNKVTEKGKDVELRCDPISGHTALYWYRQSLGQGLEFLIYFQGNSAPDKSGLPSDRFSAERTGGSVSTLTIQRTQQEDSAVYLCASSLTGGLETQYFGPGTRLLVL.

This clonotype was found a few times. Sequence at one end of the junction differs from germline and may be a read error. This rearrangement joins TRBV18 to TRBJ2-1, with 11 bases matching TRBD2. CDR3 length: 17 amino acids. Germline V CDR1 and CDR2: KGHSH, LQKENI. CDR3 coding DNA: TGTGCCAGCTCACCACCATTAGGCCTAGCGGGAGGTTATGATCAGTTCTTC. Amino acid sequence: CASSPPLGLAGGYDQFF.

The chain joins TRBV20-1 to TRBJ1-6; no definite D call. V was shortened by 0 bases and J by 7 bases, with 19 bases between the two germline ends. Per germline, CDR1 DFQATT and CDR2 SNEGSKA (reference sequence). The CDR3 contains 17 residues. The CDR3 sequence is CSARDPRRGSLNSPLHF. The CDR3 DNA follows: TGCAGTGCTAGAGATCCTCGACGCGGGTCCCTCAATTCACCCCTCCACTTT.

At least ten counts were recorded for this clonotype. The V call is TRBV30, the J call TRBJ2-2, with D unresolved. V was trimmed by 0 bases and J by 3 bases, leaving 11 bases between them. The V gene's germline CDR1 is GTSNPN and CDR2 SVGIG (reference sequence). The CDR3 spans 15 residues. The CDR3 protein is CAWSVWSGYTGELFF. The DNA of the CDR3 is TGTGCCTGGAGTGTATGGTCCGGATACACCGGGGAGCTGTTTTTT.

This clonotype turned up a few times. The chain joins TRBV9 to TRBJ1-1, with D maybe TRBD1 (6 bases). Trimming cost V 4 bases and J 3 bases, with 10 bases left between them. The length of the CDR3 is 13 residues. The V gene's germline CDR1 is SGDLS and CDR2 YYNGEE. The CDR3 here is CASSSTGYTEAFF. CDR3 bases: TGTGCCAGCAGCTCAACAGGGTACACTGAAGCTTTCTTT.